A selection of T cell receptor beta chains follows, all from one sample in a study of blood T cell repertoires in COVID-19. Clones were sequenced by immunoSEQ multiplex PCR, and TCRdb holds only the in-frame ones, with some missing. The profile shows 90,000 to 150,000 clones, about 83% of them singletons. Sequencing was carried out using peripheral blood. These receptor sequences come from a man aged 65 to 85 with acute or convalescent COVID-19. Both conserved end residues are trimmed from each CDR3. Fields, in order: CDR3 protein, J gene, V gene, clone size. Rows may omit the clone size; those that give it use once, few, many or a size class.

CDR3 protein: ASSPGQGTTYEQY
J gene: TRBJ2-7
V gene: TRBV6-5
clone size: .

CDR3 protein: ASSQGTVQETQY
J gene: TRBJ2-5
V gene: TRBV5-8
clone size: few

CDR3 protein: ASSLGASGSYEQY
J gene: TRBJ2-7
V gene: TRBV28
clone size: .

CDR3 protein: ASRPGGRVYNSPLH
J gene: TRBJ1-6
V gene: TRBV19
clone size: few

CDR3 protein: ASSIGALNTEAF
J gene: TRBJ1-1
V gene: TRBV19
clone size: .

CDR3 protein: ASSQGGGVLH
J gene: TRBJ1-6
V gene: TRBV3-1/TRBV3-2
clone size: .

CDR3 protein: ASTYQGDEQF
J gene: TRBJ2-1
V gene: TRBV28
clone size: .

CDR3 protein: ASSIGQGNNQPQH
J gene: TRBJ1-5
V gene: TRBV19
clone size: .

CDR3 protein: ASSEPGMFSYEQY
J gene: TRBJ2-7
V gene: TRBV25-1
clone size: few

CDR3 protein: ASSSEVPMGRYEQY
J gene: TRBJ2-7
V gene: TRBV18
clone size: .

CDR3 protein: ASSQGQGAIYEQY
J gene: TRBJ2-7
V gene: TRBV18
clone size: .

CDR3 protein: ASSPRDRGLNYGYT
J gene: TRBJ1-2
V gene: TRBV9
clone size: .

CDR3 protein: ASRSPGWDQPQH
J gene: TRBJ1-5
V gene: TRBV6-6
clone size: few

CDR3 protein: ASSLESLHRIPRRGNEQF
J gene: TRBJ2-1
V gene: TRBV11-2
clone size: .

CDR3 protein: ASSYDRGRDSPLH
J gene: TRBJ1-6
V gene: TRBV6-6
clone size: .

CDR3 protein: ASTPTGPYEQY
J gene: TRBJ2-7
V gene: TRBV12-3/TRBV12-4
clone size: .

CDR3 protein: ASSWLGVPGLSSNQPQH
J gene: TRBJ1-5
V gene: TRBV28
clone size: few

CDR3 protein: ASSTGTGLTEAF
J gene: TRBJ1-1
V gene: TRBV5-6
clone size: .

CDR3 protein: ASSLTARGTGASYEQY
J gene: TRBJ2-7
V gene: TRBV7-8
clone size: .

CDR3 protein: SVTGNSYEQY
J gene: TRBJ2-7
V gene: TRBV29-1
clone size: few

CDR3 protein: ASSYDRRQTGATEAF
J gene: TRBJ1-1
V gene: TRBV6-2/TRBV6-3
clone size: .

CDR3 protein: ASSLAPLAGGLETQY
J gene: TRBJ2-5
V gene: TRBV7-2
clone size: .

CDR3 protein: ASSPPTSMAGELF
J gene: TRBJ2-2
V gene: TRBV28
clone size: .

CDR3 protein: ASSQDLEGGPGYT
J gene: TRBJ1-2
V gene: TRBV4-2
clone size: .

CDR3 protein: ASSARDSGNQPQH
J gene: TRBJ1-5
V gene: TRBV4-2
clone size: .

CDR3 protein: ASSLPSETGNSPLH
J gene: TRBJ1-6
V gene: TRBV5-6
clone size: .

CDR3 protein: ASSPLAGVFNEQF
J gene: TRBJ2-1
V gene: TRBV5-1
clone size: .

CDR3 protein: ASSQRPGLMNTEAF
J gene: TRBJ1-1
V gene: TRBV14
clone size: .

CDR3 protein: ASSQDHFGDRGLHTEAF
J gene: TRBJ1-1
V gene: TRBV4-1
clone size: .

CDR3 protein: ASSLDPGRGQDTQY
J gene: TRBJ2-3
V gene: TRBV7-9
clone size: few

CDR3 protein: ASSPPEQGVDGEQY
J gene: TRBJ2-7
V gene: TRBV18
clone size: .

CDR3 protein: ASREGGTLSFGYT
J gene: TRBJ1-2
V gene: TRBV19
clone size: few

CDR3 protein: SVGQPNRYT
J gene: TRBJ1-2
V gene: TRBV29-1
clone size: .

CDR3 protein: ASSPTSGRTSSYNEQF
J gene: TRBJ2-1
V gene: TRBV28
clone size: once

CDR3 protein: ASSPSAGGLSYEQY
J gene: TRBJ2-7
V gene: TRBV11-2
clone size: .

CDR3 protein: PGGYSNQPQH
J gene: TRBJ1-5
V gene: TRBV21-1
clone size: once

CDR3 protein: ASSGGLEQY
J gene: TRBJ2-7
V gene: TRBV6-5
clone size: .

CDR3 protein: ASSPRSNTEAF
J gene: TRBJ1-1
V gene: TRBV7-8
clone size: .

CDR3 protein: ASSVPGQTFLNTEAF
J gene: TRBJ1-1
V gene: TRBV5-6
clone size: .

CDR3 protein: ASTDGGATNTGELF
J gene: TRBJ2-2
V gene: TRBV6-6
clone size: .

CDR3 protein: ASSSNGQGSYEQY
J gene: TRBJ2-7
V gene: TRBV6-5
clone size: .